Sequencing of this TCR beta chain was carried out in a study of T cell responses to AZD1222 COVID-19 vaccine. Comment on this clone: Antigen unknown.

Study observations and caveats: Baseline serology detected seropositivity in only six AZD1222 recipients.

Here immunoSEQ multiplex PCR was the method, and the copy in TCRdb shows in-frame clones only, minus some. The data hold approximately 150,000 clones, with 85% to 95% observed a single time. CDR3 length: 13 amino acids. Looked up from germline, CDR1 is SQVTM and CDR2 is ANQGSEA. V was pared by 1 base and J by 12 bases, with 16 bases between. The chain combines TRBV29-1 with TRBJ2-1; the D is unclear. The source was peripheral blood, collected on day 0 of AZD1222 vaccination. The TCR was taken from an adult in good health. The CDR3 nucleotides are TGCAGCGTTGAAGCTAGTTTAAATAAGGGGCAGTTCTTC. Translation: CSVEASLNKGQFF.